This T cell receptor (beta chain) emerged from a study of CD8+ T cells in alopecia areata. Study as a whole: Treated patients were given 5 to 10 mg oral tofacitinib twice daily. Scoring of severity for treated patients was based on percentage of affected scalp area.

General observations from the study: Patients shared TCRs less clearly than mice did, possibly owing to HLA. Lesional scalp exceeded normal scalp in clonality, especially in alopecia totalis/universalis.

CDR1 and CDR2 from the germline V gene are SQVTM and ANQGSEA. The CDR3 runs to 13 residues. Trimming took off 1 base at V and 4 bases at J, with 11 bases between the two ends. This clone was detected a few times. Antigen unknown. RNA extraction was followed by reverse transcription into cDNA, which acted as the sequencing template. The data were produced by immunoSEQ multiplex PCR, yet TCRdb's version contains in-frame clones alone and is incomplete. The sample yields 150,000 to 200,000 clones, approximately 62% seen once. Treatment denoted: oral pan-JAK inhibitor, 5-10 mg twice daily. The chain carries TRBV29-1 and TRBJ2-7; D is possibly TRBD1 (6 bases). This sequence originates from a human donor with alopecia areata. Sequenced here: CD4+ T cells sorted from blood, sampled at week 24, from a patient treated with tofacitinib. The CDR3 sequence: CSVEGARGYEQYF. The CDR3 bases are TGCAGCGTTGAAGGTGCCAGGGGTTACGAGCAGTACTTC.